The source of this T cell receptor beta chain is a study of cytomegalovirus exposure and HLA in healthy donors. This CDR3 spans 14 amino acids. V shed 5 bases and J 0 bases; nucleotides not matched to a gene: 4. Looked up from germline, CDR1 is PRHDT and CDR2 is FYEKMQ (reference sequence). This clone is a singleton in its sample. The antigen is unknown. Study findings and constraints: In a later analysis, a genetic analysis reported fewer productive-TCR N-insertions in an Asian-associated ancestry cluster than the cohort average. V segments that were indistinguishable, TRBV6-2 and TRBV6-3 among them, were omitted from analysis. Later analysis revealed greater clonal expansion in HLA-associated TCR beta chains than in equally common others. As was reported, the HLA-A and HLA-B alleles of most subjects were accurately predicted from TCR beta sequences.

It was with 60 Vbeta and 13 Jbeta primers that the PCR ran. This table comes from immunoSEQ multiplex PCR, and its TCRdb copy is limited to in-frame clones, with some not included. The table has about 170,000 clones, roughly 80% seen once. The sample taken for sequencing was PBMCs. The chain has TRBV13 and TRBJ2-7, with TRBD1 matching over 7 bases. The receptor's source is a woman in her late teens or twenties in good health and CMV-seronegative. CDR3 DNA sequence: TGTGCCAGCAGCACCCGACAGGGCTCCTACGAGCAGTACTTC. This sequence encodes CASSTRQGSYEQYF.